Each of the 23 T cell receptor beta chains below was sequenced from the same sample in a study of cytomegalovirus exposure and HLA in healthy donors. Method: immunoSEQ multiplex PCR; TCRdb's copy keeps in-frame clones and lacks some. Of more than 200,000 clones listed, more than 85% were seen once; the top ten hold 12%. The sample comprised PBMCs. The receptor set was obtained from a man in his late teens or twenties in good health and CMV-seropositive.

V usage is TRBV7-7 and J usage is TRBJ2-7, with D perhaps given as TRBD1 or TRBD2 (7 bases each). The CDR3 is made up of 14 amino acids. CDR1 and CDR2 (germline): SSHAT, FNYEAQ (reference sequence). Trimming took off 5 bases at V and 6 bases at J, with 17 bases between the two ends. CDR3 residues: CASSPRGGGCEQYF. CDR3 DNA sequence: TGTGCCAGCAGCCCGAGGGGAGGGGGCTGCGAGCAGTACTTC.

The genes are TRBV19 and TRBJ1-1; the D is unclear. Trimming took 6 bases from V and 2 from J, leaving 7 bases between them. The CDR3 has 12 residues. Germline CDR1 and CDR2: LNHDA and SQIVND (reference sequence). CDR3 sequence (DNA): TGTGCCAGTAGGATGGATAACACTGAAGCTTTCTTT. Residues: CASRMDNTEAFF.

The V call is TRBV6-5, the J call TRBJ2-1, with 7 bases lining up with TRBD2. The ends lost 2 bases at V and 8 bases at J; junction bases unmatched: 9. This CDR3 is 15 amino acids long. CDR1 and CDR2 (germline): MNHEY, SVGAGI. CDR3 bases: TGTGCCAGCAGTTACGGGGGGGTAGGAAGTTATGAGCAGTTCTTC. This codes for CASSYGGVGSYEQFF.

The rearrangement joins TRBV15 to TRBJ2-4, with a possible D match to TRBD2 (5 bases). V was cut by 1 base and J by 3 bases, with 13 bases left in between. The germline V gene encodes CDR1 LNHNV and CDR2 YYDKDF (reference sequence). This CDR3 is built from 16 residues. The CDR3 DNA sequence: TGTGCCACCAGCAGAGCCCCTTTAGGAGGCAAAAACATTCAGTACTTC. Its translation: CATSRAPLGGKNIQYF.

The gene calls are TRBV4-2 and TRBJ2-7, with TRBD2 matching 10 bases. CDR3 length: 16 residues. V lost 3 bases to trimming and J lost 7 bases; unmatched junction nucleotides: 12. Germline CDR1 LGHNA, CDR2 YNFKEQ. The CDR3 region has the DNA TGTGCCAGCAGCCAGGAAGCTAGCGGGAGAACGGGGGAGCAGTACTTC. It yields the protein CASSQEASGRTGEQYF.

The V call is TRBV5-4, the J call TRBJ1-2, with D tentatively TRBD1 (6 bases). The CDR3 consists of 16 residues. Germline V gives CDR1 SGHNT, CDR2 YYREEE (reference sequence). The ends were cut back, 2 bases at V and 8 bases at J, with 22 bases in the middle. CDR3 sequence: CASSFPRRQGSGGYTF. The CDR3 DNA sequence: TGTGCCAGCAGCTTCCCACGCAGGCAGGGGTCGGGAGGCTACACCTTC.

The chain recombines TRBV6-4 with TRBJ2-1; maybe TRBD1 (6 bases). The ends were cut back, 7 bases at V and 3 bases at J, with 13 bases in the middle. CDR3 length: 14 residues. Germline V CDR1 and CDR2: MRHNA, SNTAGT. The CDR3 DNA sequence: TGTGCCAGCAACCCGGGACAAGGCTACAATGAGCAGTTCTTC. Its translation: CASNPGQGYNEQFF.

This rearrangement joins TRBV19 to TRBJ2-1, with D perhaps being TRBD1 or TRBD2 (5 bases each). The V gene lost 5 bases and the J gene lost 1 base, with 15 bases spanning the gap. This CDR3 comprises 16 residues. CDR1 is LNHDA, CDR2 SQIVND, per germline (reference sequence). The DNA for the CDR3 is TGTGCCAGTAGTCCCTTGGGGCGGGCGTCCTACAATGAGCAGTTCTTC. It yields the protein CASSPLGRASYNEQFF.

This chain connects TRBV10-3 to TRBJ2-5; 11 positions agree with TRBD2. The germline CDR1 and CDR2 sequences are ENHRY and SYGVKD. V lost 3 bases, J lost 1 base, and 19 bases stayed unmatched. CDR3 length equals 21 residues. The CDR3 bases are TGTGCCATCAGTGACCCCGAGGGGACTAGCGGTTCCGATAGAGGCCAAGAGACCCAGTACTTC. It codes for CAISDPEGTSGSDRGQETQYF.

This clone was seen at least ten times. The V call is TRBV15, the J call TRBJ1-2; 7 bases fit TRBD1. Trimming cost V 5 bases and J 5 bases; bases outside gene matches: 5. Germline V lookup: CDR1 LNHNV, CDR2 YYDKDF (reference sequence). The CDR3 covers 13 residues. The CDR3 DNA is TGTGCCACCAGCCGGGGACAGTCATATGGCTACACCTTC. Its translation is CATSRGQSYGYTF. The full variable domain, with the rest looked up from reference TRBV15 and TRBJ1-2, is DAMVIQNPRYQVTQFGKPVTLSCSQTLNHNVMYWYQQKSSQAPKLLFHYYDKDFNNEADTPDNFQSRRPNTSFCFLDIRSPGLGDTAMYLCATSRGQSYGYTFGSGTRLTVV.

The DNA of the CDR3 is TGTGCCAGCAGCCGACAGGGACAGGGCGGCGAGCAGTACTTC. This gives the protein CASSRQGQGGEQYF. The chain uses TRBV6-1 and TRBJ2-7; TRBD1 matches at 9 bases. CDR3 length: 14 amino acids. J gave up 6 bases and V 6 bases, and 9 bases lay outside the gene matches. Germline CDR1 reads MNHNS; CDR2 reads SASEGT.

This clone was observed a single time. The same CDR3 arises from other DNA sequences in this sample as well. This chain joins TRBV2 and TRBJ2-1, with 8 bases identical to TRBD1. J gave up 7 bases and V 5 bases, and 4 bases lay outside the gene matches. This CDR3 is built from 13 residues. Looked up from germline, CDR1 is SNHLY and CDR2 is FYNNEI. The CDR3 spells CASSPTGGNEQFF. The CDR3, as DNA: TGTGCCAGCAGTCCTACAGGGGGGAATGAGCAGTTCTTC.

V gene TRBV25-1 combines with J gene TRBJ2-1, with D uncertain. The CDR3 is made up of 16 amino acids. V lost 6 bases to trimming and J lost 0 bases, with 15 bases between them. Germline CDR1 and CDR2: MGHDK and SYGVNS. The CDR3 region is CASRGGIRNSYNEQFF. In DNA form, the CDR3 reads TGTGCCAGCAGGGGTGGAATCAGAAACTCCTACAATGAGCAGTTCTTC.

The genes are TRBV5-4 and TRBJ2-7; 13 bases are a match to TRBD2. This CDR3 contains 16 residues. Germline assignment: CDR1 SGHNT and CDR2 YYREEE (reference sequence). The junction had 11 bases not matched to a gene; V was cut back by 4 bases and J by 7 bases. CDR3 nucleotides: TGTGCCAGCAGCGATAACCGACTAGCGGGAGGAGGGGAGCAGTACTTC. Translating it yields CASSDNRLAGGGEQYF.

This chain links TRBV6-5 with TRBJ2-5; TRBD2 is a possible D gene (5 bases). Germline CDR1 is MNHEY and CDR2 is SVGAGI. Trimming shortened V by 0 bases and J by 4 bases, and 12 bases separated the two germline ends. The CDR3 sequence is 15 residues long. In nucleotides, the CDR3 is TGTGCCAGCAGTTACTCGTTCGGGGTTTTAGAGACCCAGTACTTC. The encoded protein is CASSYSFGVLETQYF.

The CDR3 protein is CASSLVPESEQYF. DNA of the CDR3: TGTGCCAGCAGTTTAGTTCCAGAGTCCGAGCAGTACTTC. The rearrangement uses TRBV27 and TRBJ2-7; D uncertain. V lost 2 bases to trimming and J lost 6 bases, with 11 bases between them. CDR3 length: 13 residues. CDR1 MNHEY and CDR2 SMNVEV come from the germline V gene (reference sequence).

This chain uses TRBV4-1 with TRBJ2-3; 7 positions agree with TRBD1. In germline, CDR1 is MGHRA, CDR2 YSYEKL. This CDR3 comprises 15 residues. Trimming took 4 bases from V and 4 from J; bases not matched to a gene: 8. CDR3 sequence reads: CASSRQGLGSDTQYF. CDR3 in DNA: TGCGCCAGCAGCCGACAGGGTTTAGGGTCAGATACGCAGTATTTT.

The chain recombines TRBV10-2 with TRBJ1-2; 7 bases align to TRBD1. CDR3 length: 15 amino acids. V shed 7 bases and J 4 bases; nucleotides not matched to a gene: 12. From germline, CDR1 is WSHSY and CDR2 SAAADI. The CDR3 region has the DNA TGCGCCAGCACAACCGACAGGGAATACCTCTATGGCTACACCTTC. This codes for CASTTDREYLYGYTF.

This chain links TRBV11-2 with TRBJ2-1; D not resolved. Germline V gene data show CDR1 as SGHAT and CDR2 as FQNNGV. This CDR3 contains 13 residues. Trimming left V 4 bases short and J 10 bases short, with 14 bases between. The CDR3 protein is CASSSHSVREQFF. The CDR3 DNA sequence: TGTGCCAGCAGCTCCCACTCGGTCAGAGAGCAGTTCTTC. The full variable domain, rest sourced from reference TRBV11-2 and TRBJ2-1, is EAGVAQSPRYKIIEKRQSVAFWCNPISGHATLYWYQQILGQGPKLLIQFQNNGVVDDSQLPKDRFSAERLKGVDSTLKIQPAKLEDSAVYLCASSSHSVREQFFGPGTRLTVL.

The rearrangement joins TRBV19 to TRBJ1-5, with D possibly being TRBD1 (5 bases). The V gene's germline CDR1 is LNHDA and CDR2 SQIVND (reference sequence). The ends were cut back, 6 bases at V and 7 bases at J, with 19 bases in the middle. The CDR3 has 15 amino acids. CDR3 nucleotide sequence: TGTGCCAGTAGGAACCGGGACGGAGGAGGCCAGCCCCAGCATTTT. This translates into CASRNRDGGGQPQHF.

Here the CDR3 DNA reads TGTGCCAGCAGCTTAGGGGGAGGGATTCAGCCCCAGCATTTT. This gives the protein CASSLGGGIQPQHF. The chain combines TRBV11-2 with TRBJ1-5; D remains ambiguous. Per the germline V gene, CDR1 is SGHAT and CDR2 is FQNNGV. The CDR3 is made up of 14 amino acids. V lost 1 base to trimming and J lost 6 bases, with 10 bases between them.

The rearrangement uses TRBV18 and TRBJ2-7, with 11 bases aligning to TRBD2. The CDR3 extends over 15 amino acids. Germline assignment: CDR1 KGHSH and CDR2 LQKENI. Unmatched junction bases numbered 3, after V lost 3 bases and J lost 2 bases. The CDR3 reads CASSPSSGRTYEQYF. Written as DNA, the CDR3 is TGTGCCAGCTCACCCTCTAGCGGGAGGACCTACGAGCAGTACTTC.

The J gene is TRBJ2-5, the V gene TRBV20-1; D unresolved. This CDR3 comprises 11 residues. Between the trimmed V and J ends, which lost 3 bases and 5 bases, there was a span of 7 bases. In germline, CDR1 is DFQATT, CDR2 SNEGSKA (reference sequence). The CDR3 sequence is CSARRSETQYF. CDR3 in DNA: TGCAGTGCTAGGAGGAGCGAGACCCAGTACTTC.